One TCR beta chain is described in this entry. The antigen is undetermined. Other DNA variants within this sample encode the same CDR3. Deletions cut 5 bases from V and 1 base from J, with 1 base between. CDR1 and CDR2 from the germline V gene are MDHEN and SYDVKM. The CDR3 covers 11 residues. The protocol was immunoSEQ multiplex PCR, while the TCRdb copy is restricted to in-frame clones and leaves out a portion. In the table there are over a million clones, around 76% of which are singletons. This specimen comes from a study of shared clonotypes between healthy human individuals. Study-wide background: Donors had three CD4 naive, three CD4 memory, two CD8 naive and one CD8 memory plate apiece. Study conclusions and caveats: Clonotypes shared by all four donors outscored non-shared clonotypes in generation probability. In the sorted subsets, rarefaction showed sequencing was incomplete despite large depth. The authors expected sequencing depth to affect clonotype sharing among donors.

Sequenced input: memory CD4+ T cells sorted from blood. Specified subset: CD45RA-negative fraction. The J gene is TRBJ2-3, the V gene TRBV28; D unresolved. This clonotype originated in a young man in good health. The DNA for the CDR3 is TGTGCCAGCAGTCGCACAGATACGCAGTATTTT. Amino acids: CASSRTDTQYF.